The 14 T cell receptor beta chains listed next were all sequenced from one sample in a study of tumor and adjacent non-tumor tissue in lung cancer. Three rounds of nested PCR, following a modified ARM-PCR protocol, produced the TCRbeta library. TCRdb redid the calling of the multiplex PCR reads with MiXCR, one entry per CDR3 protein. The sample lists 75,000 to 95,000 distinct CDR3 sequences, roughly 66% seen once, with 18% in the top ten. This sample's RNA came from whole unsorted tissue. The sample taken for sequencing was lung tumor tissue. The receptors were sampled from a man aged 55 to 70 with non-small cell lung cancer.

Remarks on this clonotype: At one of its ends the junction is not consistent with the germline gene, which may arise from a read error. The chain recombines TRBV4-3 with TRBJ2-2, with D perhaps TRBD2 (6 bases). The CDR3 contains 16 residues. Germline assignment: CDR1 LGHNA and CDR2 YSLEER. The CDR3 is CASSQERAAGTGERVF. The CDR3 DNA is TGCGCCAGCAGCCAAGAAAGGGCCGCGGGCACCGGGGAGCGGGTTTTT.

As concerns this clonotype: The junction departs from germline at one end; a sequencing error may be responsible. The chain links TRBV20-1 to TRBJ1-2; possible D gene TRBD1, 6 bases. Per the germline V gene, CDR1 is DFQATT and CDR2 is SNEGSKA (reference sequence). The CDR3 has 13 residues. CDR3 region: CNARSQGSYGYTF. DNA of the CDR3: TGCAATGCTAGAAGCCAGGGGTCCTATGGCTACACCTTC.

This chain joins TRBV29-1 and TRBJ2-6, with 7 bases identical to TRBD1. CDR3 length: 16 residues. Per germline, CDR1 SQVTM and CDR2 ANQGSEA. The V and J ends lost 5 bases and 4 bases, in that order; junction bases with no gene match: 11. Here the CDR3 DNA reads TGCAGCGTTCTACCGCGACAGGGCGCCGGGGCCAACGTCCTGACTTTC. As protein: CSVLPRQGAGANVLTF.

This clonotype appeared many times. The chain employs TRBV12-3 or TRBV12-4 and TRBJ1-2; 11 bases map to TRBD1. CDR3 size: 15 residues. The J segment lost 4 bases and the V segment lost 6 bases, leaving 7 bases of the junction unmatched. The CDR3 DNA reads as TGTGCCAGCAGACCCACCGGGACAGGGGGCTATGGCTACACCTTC. Protein sequence: CASRPTGTGGYGYTF.

This clonotype was picked up one time. Relative to the germline gene, one junction end is altered; a read error may explain this. The rearrangement links TRBV6-5 to TRBJ2-1; D is possibly TRBD1 (5 bases). The CDR3 totals 15 residues. Germline lookup yields CDR1 MNHEY and CDR2 SVGAGI. The CDR3 loop reads CAGSYYQGADNEQFF. The DNA of the CDR3 is TGTGCCGGCAGTTACTATCAGGGCGCGGATAATGAGCAGTTCTTC.

With respect to this clonotype: The junction differs from germline at one of its ends, possibly a read error. CDR3 bases: TGTGCCAGCAGCTTAGAGGGCAGAGGGGGAGAGATCCAGTACTTC. This encodes CASSLEGRGGEIQYF. The chain recombines TRBV11-2 with TRBJ2-5; tentatively, D is TRBD1 (6 bases). In germline, CDR1 is SGHAT, CDR2 FQNNGV. The CDR3 totals 15 residues. Full variable domain (missing parts from reference TRBV11-2 and TRBJ2-5): EAGVAQSPRYKIIEKRQSVAFWCNPISGHATLYWYQQILGQGPKLLIQFQNNGVVDDSQLPKDRFSAERLKGVDSTLKIQPAKLEDSAVYLCASSLEGRGGEIQYFGPGTRLLVL.

A note on this clonotype: The CDR3 end shows no conserved phenylalanine or tryptophan, and so a read error is likely. The chain carries TRBV12-3 or TRBV12-4 and TRBJ1-6, with TRBD1 matching over 7 bases. The CDR3 sequence is 13 residues long. Trimming at V came to 7 bases and at J to 10 bases, leaving 7 bases not matched to a gene. The CDR3 bases are TGTGCCAGCACACAGGGGTCCAACTCACCCCTCCACTCT. Amino acid sequence: CASTQGSNSPLHS.

This clonotype showed up just once. The rearrangement joins TRBV5-1 to TRBJ2-7; 7 bases are a match to TRBD2. The junction had 14 bases not matched to a gene; V was cut back by 3 bases and J by 2 bases. The length of the CDR3 is 17 residues. Germline V lookup: CDR1 SGHRS, CDR2 YFSETQ. The CDR3 DNA reads as TGCGCCAGCAGCTCCGGGGCAACTTCTGGGAGGGCCTACGAGCAGTACTTC. Protein: CASSSGATSGRAYEQYF.

This clonotype was detected a few times. A read error is possible here, since a much larger clone lies one base away. This chain links TRBV6-5 with TRBJ1-2, with TRBD1 matching over 9 bases. Germline CDR1 reads MNHEY; CDR2 reads SVGAGI. After removal of 4 bases from V and 6 bases from J, the junction contained 12 bases not matched to a gene. The CDR3 has 16 amino acids. The CDR3 loop is CASSSMGQGLLDGYTF. The CDR3 nucleotides are TGTGCCAGCAGTTCCATGGGACAGGGTCTACTTGATGGCTACACCTTC.

This clonotype was recorded once. V and J are TRBV11-2 and TRBJ2-1; D uncertain. Trimming took 4 bases from V and 7 from J, leaving 14 bases between them. Germline V gene sequence: CDR1 SGHAT, CDR2 FQNNGV. This CDR3 spans 14 amino acids. This CDR3 reads CASSSPLTRNEQFF. CDR3 in DNA: TGTGCCAGCAGCTCTCCTCTCACCAGGAATGAGCAGTTCTTC.

This chain uses TRBV6-5 with TRBJ2-7; 8 bases match TRBD2. This CDR3 contains 15 residues. Germline loops: CDR1 MNHEY, CDR2 SVGAGI. The CDR3 loop is CVWGRGREGTYEQYF. The CDR3 coding sequence is TGTGTATGGGGACGGGGTCGGGAGGGGACCTACGAGCAGTACTTC.

On this clonotype: A junction boundary mismatches the germline segment, possibly from a read error. The V and J genes are TRBV29-1 and TRBJ2-7, with D tentatively TRBD2 (6 bases). There are 15 residues in the CDR3. Germline CDR1 SQVTM, CDR2 ANQGSEA. DNA for the CDR3: TGCAGCGTCGACGGTCCCATCGGGAGTGTGTACGAGCTGTACTTC. Amino acids: CSVDGPIGSVYELYF.

As regards this clonotype: Sequence at one end of the junction differs from germline and may be a read error. The chain has TRBV9 and TRBJ2-2; weak D call: TRBD1 (6 bases). This CDR3 contains 15 residues. Germline V lookup: CDR1 SGDLS, CDR2 YYNGEE. CDR3 bases: TGTGCCAGCCAAAGACAGGAAGCGAACACCTGGGAGCTGTTTTTT. Amino acids: CASQRQEANTWELFF.

This CDR3 reads CASRSRGRRQPQHF. The CDR3 nucleotides are TGTGCCAGTAGATCCCGGGGACGGCGGCAGCCCCAGCATTTT. The rearrangement links TRBV19 to TRBJ1-5, with a tentative D call TRBD1 (5 bases). The V gene's germline CDR1 is LNHDA and CDR2 SQIVND (reference sequence). V gave up 6 bases and J gave up 7 bases, with 16 bases separating them. The CDR3 spans 14 residues.